These 29 T cell receptor beta chains were all obtained from the same sample, sequenced in a study of blood T cell repertoires in COVID-19 (TCRdb year 2020). The library was generated by the immunoSEQ multiplex PCR assay. The source is immuneACCESS, and TCRdb retained only in-frame sequences with V and J called. Part of the clones is not carried over; for the studies checked, unresolved V genes explain less than half of this, and the remainder is unexplained. In this sample the table shows around 150,000 clones, around 84% of which occur a single time. The ten most abundant clones make up approximately 7.3% of the sample. Sequenced input: PBMCs or T cells enriched from blood (not recorded which). Source of these receptors: a man in his forties or fifties who had recovered from COVID-19.

The rearrangement joins TRBV7-2 to TRBJ2-3; 7 nucleotides line up with TRBD2. CDR1 is SGHTA, CDR2 FQGNSA, per germline. V dropped 3 bases and J dropped 2; count of bases not matched to a gene: 2. This CDR3 has 14 residues. The CDR3 spells CASSFRDYTDTQYF. The CDR3 DNA is TGTGCCAGCAGCTTCCGGGACTACACAGATACGCAGTATTTT.

The chain links TRBV20-1 to TRBJ1-1; TRBD1 is a possible D gene (5 bases). The CDR3 length is 11 residues. The germline gives CDR1 DFQATT, CDR2 SNEGSKA (reference sequence). V lost 2 bases and J 6 bases, leaving 7 bases between the germline ends. The CDR3, as DNA: TGCAGTGCTAGACCAGGGTCTGAAGCTTTCTTT. This gives the protein CSARPGSEAFF.

This clone was found once. The V call is TRBV7-9, the J call TRBJ1-2; TRBD1 matches 10 bases. The CDR3 extends over 13 amino acids. Germline V gene data show CDR1 as SEHNR and CDR2 as FQNEAQ (reference sequence). Trimming removed 5 bases from V and 8 bases from J; junction bases left unmatched: 5. CDR3 nucleotides: TGTGCCAGCAGCCGACAGGGGGCAGGAGGCTACACCTTC. Encoded protein: CASSRQGAGGYTF.

The chain joins TRBV6-5 to TRBJ2-7; 10 nucleotides line up with TRBD1. V lost 8 bases to trimming and J lost 4 bases; unmatched junction nucleotides: 2. The CDR3 runs to 12 residues. Germline CDR1 MNHEY, CDR2 SVGAGI. The CDR3 DNA follows: TGTGCCAGCGGGGACAGGGGTTACGAGCAGTACTTC. Amino acid sequence: CASGDRGYEQYF.

CDR3 coding DNA: TGCAGCGCCGAAGGAGGATACGGGAATCAGCCCCAGCATTTT. Amino acids: CSAEGGYGNQPQHF. This chain links TRBV29-1 with TRBJ1-5; unclear D gene. Germline V gene lookup returns CDR1 SQVTM and CDR2 ANQGSEA. V dropped 7 bases and J dropped 4 bases, with 17 bases sitting between them. This CDR3 contains 14 residues.

The chain combines TRBV18 with TRBJ2-1; D uncertain. CDR1 is KGHSH and CDR2 is LQKENI in the germline V gene. The CDR3 loop spans 12 amino acids. Trimming took 6 bases from V and 6 from J, leaving 9 bases between them. CDR3 residues: CASSPIVNEQFF. CDR3 nucleotides: TGTGCCAGCTCGCCCATAGTCAATGAGCAGTTCTTC. The variable domain in full, with the rest retrieved from reference TRBV18 and TRBJ2-1, is NAGVMQNPRHLVRRRGQEARLRCSPMKGHSHVYWYRQLPEEGLKFMVYLQKENIIDESGMPKERFSAEFPKEGPSILRIQQVVRGDSAAYFCASSPIVNEQFFGPGTRLTVL.

This clone was picked up one time. The rearrangement uses TRBV19 and TRBJ2-7, with 7 bases that match TRBD1. J was trimmed by 4 bases and V by 7 bases; bases with no gene match: 10. Per germline, CDR1 LNHDA and CDR2 SQIVND (reference sequence). CDR3 length equals 14 residues. Written as DNA, the CDR3 is TGTGCCAGTACCCCGACAGGGATCCCTTACGAGCAGTACTTC. It yields the protein CASTPTGIPYEQYF.

This clone came up once. J is TRBJ1-3 and V is TRBV4-1, with D tentatively TRBD1 (5 bases). Trimming removed 0 bases at V and 1 base at J, with 7 bases between. Germline V gene sequence: CDR1 MGHRA, CDR2 YSYEKL. This CDR3 comprises 15 residues. CDR3 residues: CASSQDAGSGNTIYF. The CDR3 region has the DNA TGCGCCAGCAGCCAAGATGCAGGGTCTGGAAACACCATATATTTT.

The chain employs TRBV5-5 and TRBJ1-2; no clear D gene. Trimming cost V 0 bases and J 8 bases, with 11 bases left between them. Looked up from germline, CDR1 is SGHKS and CDR2 is YYEKEE (reference sequence). This CDR3 region has 13 residues. CDR3 sequence reads: CASSLVAGSGYTF. In DNA form, the CDR3 reads TGTGCCAGCAGCTTGGTAGCGGGGAGCGGCTACACCTTC.

The V and J genes are TRBV7-2 and TRBJ2-5, with D perhaps TRBD1 (5 bases). V lost 5 bases and J lost 6, with 19 bases in between. Germline loops: CDR1 SGHTA, CDR2 FQGNSA. This CDR3 spans 15 amino acids. The CDR3 region has the DNA TGTGCCAGCAGCCCTCAGACCGACAGCCCCAAGACCCAGTACTTC. Translated: CASSPQTDSPKTQYF.

This sequence joins TRBV5-4 and TRBJ2-7; maybe TRBD1 (5 bases). Trimming cost V 4 bases and J 1 base, with 9 bases left between them. CDR1 is SGHNT, CDR2 YYREEE, per germline (reference sequence). The length of the CDR3 is 13 residues. This chain's CDR3 is CASSQGQSYEQYF. The CDR3 DNA reads as TGTGCCAGCAGCCAGGGTCAGTCCTACGAGCAGTACTTC.

This chain joins TRBV5-1 and TRBJ1-4, with 8 bases matching TRBD1. This CDR3 comprises 15 residues. Germline V lookup: CDR1 SGHRS, CDR2 YFSETQ. J gave up 3 bases and V 2 bases, and 3 bases lay outside the gene matches. The CDR3 bases are TGCGCCAGCAGCTTTGGACAGGGTTCTAATGAAAAACTGTTTTTT. Translating it yields CASSFGQGSNEKLFF.

The chain employs TRBV7-8 and TRBJ1-5; D ambiguous. This CDR3 is 12 amino acids long. The germline CDR1 and CDR2 sequences are SGHVS and FQNEAQ. The V end was cut by 6 bases, the J end by 9 bases, with 12 bases between. CDR3 DNA: TGTGCCAGCAGTCCCCTCTCGGGGCCCCAGCATTTT. It codes for CASSPLSGPQHF.

The rearrangement links TRBV2 to TRBJ2-7; 9 bases agree with TRBD2. The V segment lost 7 bases and the J segment 1 base; nucleotides outside the gene matches: 2. Germline CDR1 and CDR2: SNHLY and FYNNEI. The CDR3 loop spans 13 amino acids. The CDR3 loop is CASKAGGSYEQYF. DNA of the CDR3: TGTGCCAGCAAAGCGGGGGGATCCTACGAGCAGTACTTC.

This clone came up many times. This chain links TRBV16 with TRBJ1-2, with 7 bases lining up with TRBD1. Germline V gene data show CDR1 as KGHSY and CDR2 as FQNENV. The CDR3 sequence is 14 residues long. Germline trimming cut 5 bases from V and 3 bases from J; bases unmatched to any gene: 6. CDR3 protein: CASSARGQDYGYTF. DNA of the CDR3: TGTGCCAGCAGCGCGAGGGGGCAGGACTATGGCTACACCTTC.

V is TRBV7-3 and J is TRBJ2-1; D perhaps matches TRBD1 (6 bases). In germline, CDR1 is SGHTA, CDR2 FQGTGA. V lost 4 bases to trimming and J lost 6 bases, with 7 bases between them. This CDR3 has 12 amino acids. CDR3 region: CASSSDSNEQFF. CDR3 sequence (DNA): TGTGCCAGCAGCTCGGACAGCAATGAGCAGTTCTTC.

This clone was seen only once. CDR3 DNA: TGTGCCAGCAGCTTGGGCGGGGGTAGCACAGATACGCAGTATTTT. Its protein product is CASSLGGGSTDTQYF. The chain couples TRBV5-6 to TRBJ2-3, with 7 bases fitting TRBD2. V trimming: 0 bases; J trimming: 0 bases; junction bases outside the gene matches: 1. The CDR3 spans 15 residues. CDR1 SGHDT and CDR2 YYEEEE come from the germline V gene.

J is TRBJ1-1 and V is TRBV30; D perhaps matches TRBD1 (6 bases). Per germline, CDR1 GTSNPN and CDR2 SVGIG (reference sequence). There are 13 residues in the CDR3. Between the trimmed V and J ends, which lost 8 bases and 2 bases, there was a span of 15 bases. The DNA of the CDR3 is TGTGCCCGAACCGGGACAATCAACACTGAAGCTTTCTTT. Protein: CARTGTINTEAFF.

The chain employs TRBV5-1 and TRBJ2-7; tentatively, D is TRBD1 (5 bases). V was pared by 0 bases and J by 3 bases, with 10 bases between. Germline lookup yields CDR1 SGHRS and CDR2 YFSETQ. The CDR3 extends over 14 amino acids. The CDR3 coding sequence is TGCGCCAGCAGCTTGGAGCCAGGGAACTACGAGCAGTACTTC. The encoded protein is CASSLEPGNYEQYF.

This clone has a single count. A junction end diverges from the germline sequence, so it may reflect a read error. The V gene is TRBV5-1, the J gene TRBJ2-2, with 9 bases that match TRBD1. Germline CDR1 is SGHRS and CDR2 is YFSETQ. The CDR3 sequence is 15 residues long. The CDR3 nucleotides read TGCGCCAGCAGCCCCGGGACAGGGACCACCCGGGAGCTGTTTTTT. It codes for CASSPGTGTTRELFF.

A few counts support this clone. The CDR3 DNA reads as TGCGCCAGCAGCCGAGGGACACCGGATCTCGTTTGGTCCTACAATGAGCAGTTCTTC. It yields the protein CASSRGTPDLVWSYNEQFF. The chain is built from TRBV4-1 and TRBJ2-1, with a possible D match to TRBD1 (6 bases). The CDR3 loop spans 19 amino acids. The germline V gene encodes CDR1 MGHRA and CDR2 YSYEKL. The V and J ends lost 4 bases and 1 base respectively, with 23 bases between them.

The chain links TRBV6-5 to TRBJ2-5; 8 nucleotides agree with TRBD2. Trimming removed 8 bases from V and 2 bases from J; junction bases left unmatched: 10. In germline, CDR1 is MNHEY, CDR2 SVGAGI. The CDR3 sequence is 15 residues long. CDR3 nucleotide sequence: TGTGCCAGCGGGAGGCGAGCGGGGGCTCAAGAGACCCAGTACTTC. Amino acid sequence: CASGRRAGAQETQYF.

The table lists this clone with a count of one. This chain uses TRBV7-9 with TRBJ2-2; tentative D call: TRBD2 (6 bases). CDR1 is SEHNR, CDR2 FQNEAQ, per germline (reference sequence). The CDR3 totals 15 residues. V was clipped by 5 bases and J by 3 bases, with 13 bases between them. The CDR3 reads CASSTGGAHTGELFF. The CDR3 DNA reads TGTGCCAGCAGCACCGGAGGGGCTCACACCGGGGAGCTGTTTTTT.

The J gene is TRBJ2-3, the V gene TRBV6-4; 8 positions agree with TRBD2. Trimming at V came to 3 bases and at J to 5 bases, leaving 4 bases not matched to a gene. Germline lookup yields CDR1 MRHNA and CDR2 SNTAGT. There are 14 residues in the CDR3. The CDR3 DNA is TGTGCCAGCAGTGAGCGGGGGGCGGAAGATACGCAGTATTTT. Its translation: CASSERGAEDTQYF.

The chain recombines TRBV6-5 with TRBJ2-1, with 10 bases matching TRBD1. Germline assignment: CDR1 MNHEY and CDR2 SVGAGI. V trimming: 4 bases; J trimming: 1 base; junction bases outside the gene matches: 1. The CDR3 totals 15 residues. The CDR3 DNA sequence: TGTGCCAGCAGTTGGACAGGGGGTTCCTACAATGAGCAGTTCTTC. The encoded protein is CASSWTGGSYNEQFF.

This chain joins TRBV3-1 (or the pseudogene TRBV3-2) and TRBJ2-4, with 10 bases aligning to TRBD1. The germline V gene encodes CDR1 LGHDT and CDR2 YNNKEL (reference sequence). This CDR3 is built from 17 residues. J was trimmed by 2 bases and V by 3 bases; bases with no gene match: 7. Written as DNA, the CDR3 is TGTGCCAGCAGCCAGTCCGGACAGGGGGGAACCAAAAACATTCAGTACTTC. Encoded protein: CASSQSGQGGTKNIQYF.

J is TRBJ2-1 and V is TRBV15, with 14 bases matching TRBD2. With 0 bases clipped from V and 1 base from J, the junction kept 8 bases outside the gene matches. This CDR3 is 20 amino acids long. Per the germline V gene, CDR1 is LNHNV and CDR2 is YYDKDF (reference sequence). The CDR3 nucleotides are TGTGCCACCAGCAGAGATAAGTGGACTAGCGGGGGGACTTCCTACAATGAGCAGTTCTTC. This translates into CATSRDKWTSGGTSYNEQFF.

The V and J genes are TRBV10-1 and TRBJ1-3; 8 bases align to TRBD1. In germline, CDR1 is WNHNN, CDR2 SYGVQD (reference sequence). The V gene end was trimmed by 3 bases and the J gene end by 5 bases; junction bases not matched to a gene: 9. The CDR3 is 16 residues long. The CDR3 DNA is TGCGCCAGCAGTGACCCCCCTCCAGGGGGCCGAAACACCATATATTTT. Translation gives CASSDPPPGGRNTIYF.

The chain employs TRBV6-5 and TRBJ1-3; D is uncertain. Trimming took off 6 bases at V and 9 bases at J, with 15 bases between the two ends. The CDR3 runs 13 residues. Germline assignment: CDR1 MNHEY and CDR2 SVGAGI. The CDR3 loop is CASRGGSLGTIYF. CDR3 nucleotide sequence: TGTGCCAGCAGGGGTGGGAGCCTAGGCACCATATATTTT.